Presented here are 19 T cell receptor beta chains from one specimen sequenced in a study of blood T cell repertoires in COVID-19. Data came from immunoSEQ multiplex PCR; TCRdb stores just in-frame clones and leaves some out. The data contain fewer than 250,000 clones, 65% to 85% of them singletons. Sequenced input: PBMCs or T cells enriched from blood (not recorded which). Receptors were obtained from a woman aged 30 to 39 who had recovered from COVID-19.

The chain recombines TRBV4-2 with TRBJ1-6, with D possibly matching TRBD1 (5 bases). Trimming took 0 bases from V and 9 from J, leaving 12 bases between them. This CDR3 comprises 15 residues. Germline values: CDR1 LGHNA, CDR2 YNFKEQ. CDR3: CASSQDPGIASPLHF. The CDR3 nucleotides read TGTGCCAGCAGCCAAGATCCAGGGATTGCTTCACCCCTCCACTTT.

The J gene is TRBJ2-1, the V gene TRBV7-8; 9 bases match TRBD1. Germline V gene data show CDR1 as SGHVS and CDR2 as FQNEAQ. The CDR3 is 15 amino acids. The ends lost 5 bases at V and 9 bases at J; junction bases unmatched: 11. The CDR3: CASSPTGTGRGEQFF. CDR3 DNA: TGTGCCAGCAGCCCTACCGGGACAGGGCGGGGTGAGCAGTTCTTC.

The chain links TRBV12-5 to TRBJ1-1; 8 nucleotides align to TRBD1. CDR3 length: 15 residues. Trimming cost V 6 bases and J 10 bases; bases outside gene matches: 16. CDR1 is LGHNT and CDR2 is FRNRAP in the germline V gene. The chain's CDR3 is CASGPHPTGATGAFF. The CDR3 bases are TGTGCTAGTGGGCCACATCCGACAGGGGCGACAGGAGCTTTCTTT.

The chain carries TRBV9 and TRBJ2-1; TRBD2 matches at 11 bases. Germline V gene data show CDR1 as SGDLS and CDR2 as YYNGEE. This CDR3 region has 15 residues. The V gene end was trimmed by 0 bases and the J gene end by 7 bases; junction bases not matched to a gene: 3. The CDR3 region is CASSVVAGGPNEQFF. The CDR3 nucleotides read TGTGCCAGCAGCGTAGTAGCGGGAGGGCCGAATGAGCAGTTCTTC.

V usage is TRBV6-2 or TRBV6-3 and J usage is TRBJ1-5; D is unresolved. Germline V lookup: CDR1 MNHEY, CDR2 SVGEGT. The CDR3 runs 15 residues. V lost 4 bases and J lost 6, with 16 bases in between. CDR3 protein: CASSSPPSTGQPQHF. In DNA, the CDR3 is TGTGCCAGCAGTTCCCCCCCCTCGACTGGTCAGCCCCAGCATTTT.

This chain connects TRBV3-1 (or the pseudogene TRBV3-2) to TRBJ2-3, with 7 bases that match TRBD2. Germline lookup yields CDR1 LGHDT and CDR2 YNNKEL (reference sequence). V trimming: 4 bases; J trimming: 2 bases; junction bases outside the gene matches: 12. The CDR3 loop spans 17 amino acids. The CDR3 loop is CASSPRGSGLFTDTQYF. CDR3 coding DNA: TGTGCCAGCAGCCCTCGGGGTAGCGGGCTATTCACAGATACGCAGTATTTT.

This chain links TRBV19 with TRBJ2-1; unclear D gene. Per germline, CDR1 LNHDA and CDR2 SQIVND (reference sequence). This CDR3 is 14 amino acids long. The V gene lost 1 base and the J gene lost 10 bases, with 14 bases spanning the gap. CDR3: CASSIGTASEEQFF. The CDR3 DNA is TGTGCCAGTAGTATAGGTACAGCTTCAGAGGAGCAGTTCTTC. Full variable domain (missing parts from reference TRBV19 and TRBJ2-1): DGGITQSPKYLFRKEGQNVTLSCEQNLNHDAMYWYRQDPGQGLRLIYYSQIVNDFQKGDIAEGYSVSREKKESFPLTVTSAQKNPTAFYLCASSIGTASEEQFFGPGTRLTVL.

This CDR3 is CASSPLSVGGSTDTQYF. CDR3 coding DNA: TGTGCCAGCTCACCCCTCAGTGTCGGGGGGAGCACAGATACGCAGTATTTT. This chain links TRBV18 with TRBJ2-3; TRBD2 aligns across 7 bases. Losses at the gene ends were 3 bases for V and 0 bases for J; bases not matched to a gene: 9. The CDR3 has 17 amino acids. Germline V gene data show CDR1 as KGHSH and CDR2 as LQKENI. The full variable domain, completed using reference TRBV18 and TRBJ2-3, is NAGVMQNPRHLVRRRGQEARLRCSPMKGHSHVYWYRQLPEEGLKFMVYLQKENIIDESGMPKERFSAEFPKEGPSILRIQQVVRGDSAAYFCASSPLSVGGSTDTQYFGPGTRLTVL.

The chain recombines TRBV28 with TRBJ2-3; TRBD2 matches at 15 bases. Germline V CDR1 and CDR2: MDHEN, SYDVKM. This CDR3 has 18 amino acids. V shed 6 bases, J shed 2 bases, and the junction held 9 bases outside the gene matches. The CDR3 DNA follows: TGTGCCAGCAGCCTAGGGACTAGCGGGAGGTCCTACACAGATACGCAGTATTTT. It translates to CASSLGTSGRSYTDTQYF.

The chain couples TRBV14 to TRBJ1-2; D is undetermined. This CDR3 spans 12 amino acids. Germline CDR1 SGHDN, CDR2 FVKESK. V lost 3 bases to trimming and J lost 3 bases, with 5 bases between them. This chain's CDR3 is CASSQEYYGYTF. CDR3 DNA: TGTGCCAGCAGCCAGGAGTACTATGGCTACACCTTC.

The CDR3 nucleotides are TGCGCCAGCAGTGAGAGGGCGGGGGGCGGGGGTGAGCAGTTCTTC. Its protein product is CASSERAGGGGEQFF. The chain carries TRBV10-2 and TRBJ2-1, with 8 positions matching TRBD2. Germline loops: CDR1 WSHSY, CDR2 SAAADI. This CDR3 is built from 15 residues. The J segment lost 9 bases and the V segment lost 2 bases, leaving 9 bases of the junction unmatched.

The chain carries TRBV10-2 and TRBJ1-5; D call uncertain. V shed 3 bases and J shed 4 bases, with 13 bases lying between them. The CDR3 has 15 amino acids. The germline V gene encodes CDR1 WSHSY and CDR2 SAAADI. CDR3 DNA sequence: TGCGCCAGCAGTGAACGGCAGGCGCCTAATCAGCCCCAGCATTTT. Amino acid sequence: CASSERQAPNQPQHF.

This clone was observed once. The chain is built from TRBV3-1 (or the pseudogene TRBV3-2) and TRBJ1-2; 9 nucleotides match TRBD1. This CDR3 region has 17 residues. The germline V gene has CDR1 LGHDT and CDR2 YNNKEL (reference sequence). After removal of 0 bases from V and 4 bases from J, the junction contained 9 bases not matched to a gene. CDR3 residues: CASSQDAGTGLLYGYTF. The CDR3, as DNA: TGTGCCAGCAGCCAAGACGCCGGGACAGGGCTTCTCTATGGCTACACCTTC.

The chain links TRBV27 to TRBJ1-5, with 7 nucleotides matching TRBD1. This CDR3 contains 14 residues. The V gene's germline CDR1 is MNHEY and CDR2 SMNVEV (reference sequence). V shed 2 bases, J shed 4 bases, and the junction held 2 bases outside the gene matches. The CDR3 reads CASSLQGGNQPQHF. The DNA for the CDR3 is TGTGCCAGCAGTTTACAGGGGGGTAATCAGCCCCAGCATTTT.

V and J are TRBV21-1 and TRBJ2-7; the D segment call TRBD2 is taken from the table without a DNA check. TRBV21-1 is noted as a pseudogene. The CDR3 covers 18 residues. In DNA, the CDR3 is TGTGCCAGCAGCAAATGGGATTCCGGGGTAAGTTCCGAATACGAGCAGTACGTC. Its protein product is CASSKWDSGVSSEYEQYV.

This clone was counted once. V is TRBV28 and J is TRBJ1-2; TRBD1 matches 12 bases. V was clipped by 6 bases and J by 4 bases; unmatched bases: 9. In germline, CDR1 is MDHEN, CDR2 SYDVKM. The CDR3 has 16 amino acids. The CDR3 is CASSSLGTGGLYGYTF. In DNA form, the CDR3 reads TGTGCCAGCAGCTCCCTCGGGACAGGGGGCCTCTATGGCTACACCTTC.

The chain carries TRBV6-5 and TRBJ1-5, with D uncertain. The germline V and J ends were trimmed by 6 bases and 0 bases, with 12 bases remaining between them. Germline V gene lookup returns CDR1 MNHEY and CDR2 SVGAGI. This CDR3 has 15 amino acids. The CDR3 DNA follows: TGTGCCAGCAGGCGCCAGGATAATAGCAATCAGCCCCAGCATTTT. It translates to CASRRQDNSNQPQHF.

The chain uses TRBV5-4 and TRBJ1-1; D gene unclear. Per the germline V gene, CDR1 is SGHNT and CDR2 is YYREEE (reference sequence). Trimming removed 3 bases from V and 3 bases from J, with 9 bases in between. This CDR3 has 13 amino acids. The CDR3 region is CASSWALDTEAFF. The DNA for the CDR3 is TGTGCCAGCAGCTGGGCCTTGGACACTGAAGCTTTCTTT.

The rearrangement uses TRBV5-6 and TRBJ2-5; maybe TRBD1 (6 bases). CDR1 and CDR2 from the germline V gene are SGHDT and YYEEEE. The CDR3 spans 18 residues. Trimming stripped 1 base from V and 3 bases from J, with 22 bases between. The CDR3 DNA is TGTGCCAGCAGCTTGTTTGACAGGCCAAGGGCCGGAAAAGAGACCCAGTACTTC. Protein product: CASSLFDRPRAGKETQYF.